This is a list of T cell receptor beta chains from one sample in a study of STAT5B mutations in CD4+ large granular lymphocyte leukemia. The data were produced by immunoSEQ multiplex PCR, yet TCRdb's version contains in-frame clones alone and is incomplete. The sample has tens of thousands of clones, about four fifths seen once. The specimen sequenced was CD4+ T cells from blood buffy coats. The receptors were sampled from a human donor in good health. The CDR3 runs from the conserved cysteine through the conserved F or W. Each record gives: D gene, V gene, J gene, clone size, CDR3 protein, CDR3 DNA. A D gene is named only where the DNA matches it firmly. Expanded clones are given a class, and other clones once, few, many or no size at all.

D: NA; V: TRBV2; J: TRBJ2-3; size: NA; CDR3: CASSPQSAGTDTQYF; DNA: TGTGCCAGCAGTCCTCAATCCGCCGGCACAGATACGCAGTATTTT
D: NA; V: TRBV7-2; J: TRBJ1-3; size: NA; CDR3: CASSSGGNTIYF; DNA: TGTGCCAGCAGTTCAGGGGGAAACACCATATATTTT
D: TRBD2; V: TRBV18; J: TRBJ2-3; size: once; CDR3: CASSPPAGGGTDTQYF; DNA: TGTGCCAGCTCACCTCCCGCGGGGGGTGGCACAGATACGCAGTATTTT
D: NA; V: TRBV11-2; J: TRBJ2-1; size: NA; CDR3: CASSLEDNEQFF; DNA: TGTGCCAGCAGCTTAGAGGACAATGAGCAGTTCTTC
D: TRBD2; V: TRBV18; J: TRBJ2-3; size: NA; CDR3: CASSPRGGTDTQYF; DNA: TGTGCCAGCTCACCTCGGGGGGGCACAGATACGCAGTATTTT
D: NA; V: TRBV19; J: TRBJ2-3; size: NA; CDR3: CASSKDTDTQYF; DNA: TGTGCCAGTAGTAAGGACACAGATACGCAGTATTTT
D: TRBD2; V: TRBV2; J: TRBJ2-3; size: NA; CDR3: CASSGLAGYTDTQYF; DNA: TGTGCCAGCAGTGGTTTAGCGGGGTACACAGATACGCAGTATTTT
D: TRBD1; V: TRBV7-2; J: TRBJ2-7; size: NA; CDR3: CASSLEQGMYEQYF; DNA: TGTGCCAGCAGCTTAGAACAGGGGATGTACGAGCAGTACTTC
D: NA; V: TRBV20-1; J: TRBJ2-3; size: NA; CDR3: CSANTPATQYF; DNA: TGCAGTGCTAACACCCCAGCTACGCAGTATTTT
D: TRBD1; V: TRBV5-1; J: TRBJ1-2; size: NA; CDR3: CASSLRTGGDYGYTF; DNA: TGCGCCAGCAGCCTCCGGACAGGGGGCGACTATGGCTACACCTTC
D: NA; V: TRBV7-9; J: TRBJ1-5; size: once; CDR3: CASSPSGASNQPQHF; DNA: TGTGCCAGCAGCCCCTCCGGGGCGAGCAATCAGCCCCAGCATTTT
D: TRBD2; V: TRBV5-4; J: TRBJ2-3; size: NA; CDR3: CASSLQLAGYTDTQYF; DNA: TGTGCCAGCAGCTTGCAGCTAGCGGGGTACACAGATACGCAGTATTTT
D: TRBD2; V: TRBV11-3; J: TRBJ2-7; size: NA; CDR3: CASSLAGGPYEQYF; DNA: TGTGCCAGCAGCTTAGCGGGAGGCCCCTACGAGCAGTACTTC
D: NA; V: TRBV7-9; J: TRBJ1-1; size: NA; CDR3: CASSLVRGPGDTEAFF; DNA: TGTGCCAGCAGCTTAGTGCGCGGCCCTGGGGACACTGAAGCTTTCTTT
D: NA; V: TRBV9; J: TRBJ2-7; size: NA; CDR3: CASSAEVNPVYEQYF; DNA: TGTGCCAGCAGCGCAGAAGTCAATCCGGTATACGAGCAGTACTTC
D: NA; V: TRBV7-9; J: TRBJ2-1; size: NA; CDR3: CASSLAASSGNNEQFF; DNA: TGTGCCAGCAGCTTAGCGGCATCGAGCGGTAACAATGAGCAGTTCTTC
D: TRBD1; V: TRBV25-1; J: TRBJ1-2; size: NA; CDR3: CASSDSGTGLANYGYTF; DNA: TGTGCCAGCAGTGACTCCGGGACAGGGTTAGCTAACTATGGCTACACCTTC
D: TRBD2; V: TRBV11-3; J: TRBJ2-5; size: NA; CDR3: CASSSGLAGGPGETQYF; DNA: TGTGCCAGCAGCTCGGGACTAGCGGGAGGGCCGGGGGAGACCCAGTACTTC
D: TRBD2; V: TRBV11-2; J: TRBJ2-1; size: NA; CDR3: CASSVGLVEQFF; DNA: TGTGCCAGCAGCGTGGGACTAGTTGAGCAGTTCTTC
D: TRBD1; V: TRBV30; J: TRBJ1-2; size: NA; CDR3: CAWSEQGFYGYTF; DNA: TGTGCCTGGAGTGAACAGGGGTTCTATGGCTACACCTTC
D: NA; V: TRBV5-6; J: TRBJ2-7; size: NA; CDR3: CASSLVKGEQYF; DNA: TGTGCCAGCAGCTTGGTGAAGGGCGAGCAGTACTTC
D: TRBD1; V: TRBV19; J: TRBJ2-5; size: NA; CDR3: CASSSGTAPETQYF; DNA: TGTGCCAGTAGCTCGGGGACAGCCCCGGAGACCCAGTACTTC
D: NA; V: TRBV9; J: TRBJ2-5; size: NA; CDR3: CASSVGPSKGEETQYF; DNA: TGTGCCAGCAGCGTAGGCCCCTCCAAGGGGGAAGAGACCCAGTACTTC
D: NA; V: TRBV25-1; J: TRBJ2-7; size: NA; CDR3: CASSGGYEQYF; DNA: TGTGCCAGCAGTGGGGGATACGAGCAGTACTTC
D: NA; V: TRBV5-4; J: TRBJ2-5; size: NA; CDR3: CASSLSLVAETQYF; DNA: TGTGCCAGCAGCTTATCTTTGGTGGCGGAGACCCAGTACTTC
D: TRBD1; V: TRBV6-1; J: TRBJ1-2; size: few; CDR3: CASTPGGAYLGYTF; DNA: TGTGCCAGCACCCCAGGGGGCGCCTATTTGGGCTACACCTTC
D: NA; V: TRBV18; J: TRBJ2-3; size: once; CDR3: CASSYFPPPNTQYF; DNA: TGTGCCAGCTCATACTTCCCACCCCCGAATACGCAGTATTTT
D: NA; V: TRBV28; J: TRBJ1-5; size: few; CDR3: CASTGYGQPQHF; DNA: TGTGCCAGCACGGGGTACGGTCAGCCCCAGCATTTT
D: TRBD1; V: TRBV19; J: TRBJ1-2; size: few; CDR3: CASSLPGTAYGYTF; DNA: TGTGCCAGTAGTCTCCCGGGGACAGCCTATGGCTACACCTTC
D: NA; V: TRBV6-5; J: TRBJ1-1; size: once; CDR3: CASSYSGVTGTEAFF; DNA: TGTGCCAGCAGTTACTCGGGGGTAACAGGGACTGAAGCTTTCTTT
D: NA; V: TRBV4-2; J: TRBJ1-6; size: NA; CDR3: CASSPLTQTPNNSPLHF; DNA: TGTGCCAGCAGCCCCCTGACCCAAACGCCCAATAATTCACCCCTCCACTTT
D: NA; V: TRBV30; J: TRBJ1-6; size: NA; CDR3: CAWSVQGYNSPLHF; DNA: TGTGCCTGGAGTGTGCAGGGTTATAATTCACCCCTCCACTTT
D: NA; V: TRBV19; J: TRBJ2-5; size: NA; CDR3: CASSIKGLKETQYF; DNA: TGTGCCAGTAGTATTAAGGGCCTTAAGGAGACCCAGTACTTC
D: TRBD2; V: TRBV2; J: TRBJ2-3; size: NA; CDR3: CASRTTSPRDTQYF; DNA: TGTGCCAGCAGGACGACTAGCCCCAGGGATACGCAGTATTTT
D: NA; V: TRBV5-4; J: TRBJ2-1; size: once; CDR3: CASSLESQPYNEQFF; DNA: TGTGCCAGCAGCTTGGAGTCCCAGCCCTACAATGAGCAGTTCTTC
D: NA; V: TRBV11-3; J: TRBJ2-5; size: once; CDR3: CASSLNRGEETQYF; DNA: TGTGCCAGCAGCTTAAACCGAGGGGAAGAGACCCAGTACTTC
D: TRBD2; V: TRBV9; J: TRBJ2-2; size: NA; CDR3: CASSPRSAGVNTGELFF; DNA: TGTGCCAGCAGCCCCCGATCGGCGGGGGTTAACACCGGGGAGCTGTTTTTT
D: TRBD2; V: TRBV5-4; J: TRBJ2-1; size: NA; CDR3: CASSLGGGGPYEQFF; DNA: TGTGCCAGCAGCTTGGGCGGGGGTGGCCCTTATGAGCAGTTCTTC
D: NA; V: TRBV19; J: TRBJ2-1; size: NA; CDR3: CASRASNEQFF; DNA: TGTGCCAGTAGGGCTAGTAATGAGCAGTTCTTC
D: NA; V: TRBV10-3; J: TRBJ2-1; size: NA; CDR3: CAISDAGFYNEQFF; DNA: TGTGCCATCAGTGATGCGGGGTTCTACAATGAGCAGTTCTTC
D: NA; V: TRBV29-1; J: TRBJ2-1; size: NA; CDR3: CSVGAGHNEQFF; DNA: TGCAGCGTGGGGGCAGGGCACAATGAGCAGTTCTTC